Listed below are T cell receptor beta chains from one sample, sequenced in a study of preoperative IRX-2 immunotherapy in early breast cancer. TCRdb keeps only in-frame clones here, not all; method: immunoSEQ multiplex PCR. The sample records over 55,000 clones, roughly 94% being singletons. The sample here was taken from a patient treated with IRX-2 immunotherapy. Receptor source: a human donor with breast cancer. The CDR3 runs from the conserved cysteine through the conserved F or W. A D gene is named only where the DNA matches it firmly. Rows may omit the clone size; those that give it use once, few, many or a size class.

size: -; J: TRBJ2-7; D: TRBD2; V: TRBV6-5; DNA: TGTGCCAGCACCAGACTAGCGGGAGTGTATGAGCAGTACTTC; CDR3: CASTRLAGVYEQYF
size: -; J: TRBJ2-1; D: TRBD2; V: TRBV7-2; DNA: TGTGCCAGCAGCCGTAGCGGGCCTTACAATGAGCAGTTCTTC; CDR3: CASSRSGPYNEQFF
size: -; J: TRBJ1-4; D: TRBD1; V: TRBV4-1; DNA: TGCGCCAGCAGCCAAGGTCTTCAGGGGGGAAATGAAAAACTGTTTTTT; CDR3: CASSQGLQGGNEKLFF
size: few; J: TRBJ1-5; D: -; V: TRBV6-6; DNA: TGTGCCAGCAGACAGGCCCCAATTGGGCAGCCCCAGCATTTT; CDR3: CASRQAPIGQPQHF
size: once; J: TRBJ2-1; D: TRBD2; V: TRBV6-6; DNA: TGTGCCAGCAGTTACGAGGCAGCGGGGAGGGATGAGCAGTTCTTC; CDR3: CASSYEAAGRDEQFF
size: -; J: TRBJ2-7; D: -; V: TRBV5-1; DNA: TGCGCCAGCAGCATGTCTACAACCGGTTGGGCTTACGAGCAGTACTTC; CDR3: CASSMSTTGWAYEQYF
size: -; J: TRBJ2-5; D: TRBD1; V: TRBV27; DNA: TGTGCCAGCAGAAGATACCGGGACAGGGAGCAAGAGACCCAGTACTTC; CDR3: CASRRYRDREQETQYF
size: -; J: TRBJ1-5; D: -; V: TRBV10-3; DNA: TGTGCCATCAGTGGGGCAGGGGGCAATCAGCCCCAGCATTTT; CDR3: CAISGAGGNQPQHF
size: -; J: TRBJ2-5; D: -; V: TRBV18; DNA: TGTGCCAGCTCCCCCTTTAGCGGCGCCCAAGAGACCCAGTACTTC; CDR3: CASSPFSGAQETQYF
size: once; J: TRBJ1-1; D: -; V: TRBV5-6; DNA: TGTGCCAGCAGCCCGGTAAAAGGGCAAGCTTTCTTT; CDR3: CASSPVKGQAFF
size: -; J: TRBJ2-1; D: TRBD2; V: TRBV5-1; DNA: TGCGCCAGCAGCCGGGGACTAGCGGCCTACAATGAGCAGTTCTTC; CDR3: CASSRGLAAYNEQFF
size: -; J: TRBJ2-7; D: -; V: TRBV15; DNA: TGTGCCACCAGCAGAGATGAAGTTTTGGACGAGCAGTACTTC; CDR3: CATSRDEVLDEQYF
size: -; J: TRBJ1-5; D: -; V: TRBV4-1; DNA: TGCGCCAGCAGCCAAGCAGATAATCAGCCCCAGCATTTT; CDR3: CASSQADNQPQHF
size: -; J: TRBJ1-3; D: -; V: TRBV4-2; DNA: TGTGCCAGCAGTCTCTCCAGGGAGGTGACTGGAAACACCATATATTTT; CDR3: CASSLSREVTGNTIYF
size: -; J: TRBJ2-5; D: TRBD1; V: TRBV7-2; DNA: TGTGCCAGCAGCACTGGGACAGGGCAGTGGGAGACCCAGTACTTC; CDR3: CASSTGTGQWETQYF
size: -; J: TRBJ2-1; D: -; V: TRBV9; DNA: TGTGCCAGCAGCCAGGTCGGGCAGCCGCTATACAATGAGCAGTTCTTC; CDR3: CASSQVGQPLYNEQFF
size: -; J: TRBJ2-2; D: -; V: TRBV9; DNA: TGTGCCAGCAGCGTGACTAGCACCGGGGAGCTGTTTTTT; CDR3: CASSVTSTGELFF
size: -; J: TRBJ2-3; D: TRBD1; V: TRBV6-6; DNA: TGTGCCAGCAGTTACCCGGGACAGGGCACAGATACGCAGTATTTT; CDR3: CASSYPGQGTDTQYF
size: -; J: TRBJ2-2; D: -; V: TRBV2; DNA: TGTGCCAGCAGCCCGAGACAGGCGAACACCGGGGAGCTGTTTTTT; CDR3: CASSPRQANTGELFF
size: -; J: TRBJ1-1; D: -; V: TRBV30; DNA: TGTGCCTGGAGGGATTACAAGGTGAACACTGAAGCTTTCTTT; CDR3: CAWRDYKVNTEAFF
size: -; J: TRBJ1-1; D: -; V: TRBV18; DNA: TGTGCCAGCTCACCAATTGGCTTCCTCACTGAAGCTTTCTTT; CDR3: CASSPIGFLTEAFF
size: -; J: TRBJ2-7; D: -; V: TRBV20-1; DNA: TGCAGTGCCTCTAGTACCTACGAGCAGTACTTC; CDR3: CSASSTYEQYF
size: -; J: TRBJ2-7; D: -; V: TRBV7-7; DNA: TGTGCCAGCAGCCCAGGACTTGGGTACGAGCAGTACTTC; CDR3: CASSPGLGYEQYF
size: -; J: TRBJ1-1; D: -; V: TRBV7-2; DNA: TGTGCCAGCAGCTTAGCCGTTGGGTTAGCTTTCTTT; CDR3: CASSLAVGLAFF
size: once; J: TRBJ1-2; D: -; V: TRBV21-1; DNA: TGTGCCAGCAGTATGACAGGGGGTGACTATGGCTACACCTTC; CDR3: CASSMTGGDYGYTF
size: -; J: TRBJ2-3; D: TRBD2; V: TRBV5-1; DNA: TGCGCCAGCAGCTTATGGAGCGGGAGGCTCACAGATACGCAGTATTTT; CDR3: CASSLWSGRLTDTQYF
size: -; J: TRBJ2-3; D: -; V: TRBV18; DNA: TGTGCCAGCTCAGACATCACAGATACGCAGTATTTT; CDR3: CASSDITDTQYF
size: -; J: TRBJ1-4; D: -; V: TRBV7-2; DNA: TGTGCCAGCAGAAAGGGGACTGGCGAAAAACTGTTTTTT; CDR3: CASRKGTGEKLFF
size: -; J: TRBJ2-3; D: -; V: TRBV5-1; DNA: TGCGCCAGCAGCCAAGGAACGGGGCTTGATACGCAGTATTTT; CDR3: CASSQGTGLDTQYF
size: -; J: TRBJ1-2; D: TRBD1; V: TRBV9; DNA: TGTGCCAGCAGCGAGAGCCAGGATCACAGGGGGCAGAGGGGCTACACCTTC; CDR3: CASSESQDHRGQRGYTF
size: -; J: TRBJ2-3; D: -; V: TRBV30; DNA: TGTGCCTGGAGTGGAGGGGGGACAGATACGCAGTATTTT; CDR3: CAWSGGGTDTQYF
size: -; J: TRBJ2-7; D: TRBD1; V: TRBV19; DNA: TGTGCCAGTAGCCGGGACAGGGATTCCTACGAGCAGTACTTC; CDR3: CASSRDRDSYEQYF
size: -; J: TRBJ2-1; D: TRBD2; V: TRBV7-9; DNA: TGTGCCAGCAGCTTTTTGCGGGGGGACAATGAGCAGTTCTTC; CDR3: CASSFLRGDNEQFF
size: -; J: TRBJ2-5; D: -; V: TRBV19; DNA: TGTGCCAGTAGTCAATTAGCTGAAGAGACCCAGTACTTC; CDR3: CASSQLAEETQYF
size: -; J: TRBJ1-6; D: -; V: TRBV18; DNA: TGTGCCAGCTCAGGGAGGACCACTAATTCACCCCTCCACTTT; CDR3: CASSGRTTNSPLHF
size: -; J: TRBJ2-1; D: -; V: TRBV10-3; DNA: TGTGCCATCACCTCGGACAGATCCTACAATGAGCAGTTCTTC; CDR3: CAITSDRSYNEQFF
size: -; J: TRBJ1-1; D: TRBD1; V: TRBV9; DNA: TGTGCCAGCAGCGAGACAGGGGGGGTCACTGAAGCTTTCTTT; CDR3: CASSETGGVTEAFF
size: once; J: TRBJ1-2; D: -; V: TRBV2; DNA: TGTGCCAGCAGTGTAGAAACAACTAACTATGGCTACACCTTC; CDR3: CASSVETTNYGYTF
size: -; J: TRBJ1-5; D: -; V: TRBV28; DNA: TGTGCCAGCCGGAAGGGTACGCAGCCCCAGCATTTT; CDR3: CASRKGTQPQHF
size: -; J: TRBJ2-2; D: -; V: TRBV7-3; DNA: TGTGCCAGCAGCATGGCCGAAACCGGGGAGCTGTTTTTT; CDR3: CASSMAETGELFF
size: once; J: TRBJ1-1; D: -; V: TRBV13; DNA: TGTGCCAGCAGCTTATCGACAGGTAGAGTTCCTGAAGCTTTCTTT; CDR3: CASSLSTGRVPEAFF
size: -; J: TRBJ2-2; D: -; V: TRBV19; DNA: TGTGCCAGTAGTATCGTCACCGGGGAGCTGTTTTTT; CDR3: CASSIVTGELFF
size: -; J: TRBJ2-2; D: TRBD2; V: TRBV4-3; DNA: TGCGCCAGCAGCCAAGATATAGCGGGAACGTACACCGGGGAGCTGTTTTTT; CDR3: CASSQDIAGTYTGELFF
size: once; J: TRBJ1-5; D: TRBD1; V: TRBV5-1; DNA: TGCGCCAGCAGCTTGGGACAGGGTACCCAGCCCCAGCATTTT; CDR3: CASSLGQGTQPQHF
size: -; J: TRBJ1-4; D: -; V: TRBV5-4; DNA: TGTGCCAGCAGCCCGGGGGGCGGAACAACTAATGAAAAACTGTTTTTT; CDR3: CASSPGGGTTNEKLFF
size: -; J: TRBJ1-2; D: -; V: TRBV18; DNA: TGTGCCAGCTCACCACTTGGACAGACCTATGGCTACACCTTC; CDR3: CASSPLGQTYGYTF
size: -; J: TRBJ2-3; D: -; V: TRBV5-5; DNA: TGTGCCAGCAGCTTACAAGGAGAGACGCAGTATTTT; CDR3: CASSLQGETQYF